This TCR beta chain derives from a study of blood T cell repertoires in COVID-19. TCRdb's table, derived via immunoSEQ multiplex PCR, lists solely in-frame clones and lacks some. The data contain about 57,000 clones, around 92% of them singletons. This clone was recorded once. This CDR3 is built from 16 residues. V was clipped by 6 bases and J by 0 bases, with 14 bases between them. Germline CDR1 reads MGHRA; CDR2 reads YSYEKL. The sample was peripheral blood. This chain uses TRBV4-1 with TRBJ1-4; no clear D gene. The source is a man aged 55 to 70 with acute or convalescent COVID-19. The chain's CDR3 is CASSRDPGTTNEKLFF. The CDR3 DNA is TGCGCCAGCAGTCGAGATCCAGGAACAACTAATGAAAAACTGTTTTTT.